This TCR beta chain was retrieved from a study of regulatory T cells in long-lasting Graves disease. The CDR3 spans 15 residues. Germline values: CDR1 SGHTA, CDR2 FQGNSA. Between the trimmed V and J ends, which lost 3 bases and 2 bases, there was a span of 11 bases. In building TCR beta libraries, iRepertoire HTBI primers were used together with Arm-PCR of CDR3 regions. From the multiplex PCR reads, TCRdb called clonotypes with MiXCR, one entry per CDR3 protein. Here the sample spans about 420,000 distinct CDR3 sequences, about 15% being singletons. The time point is: newly diagnosed GD, antithyroid drugs for less than 3 months. Generation of the TCR library employed RNA extracted from PBMCs. The table lists this clonotype with many counts. This sample also belongs to another study, concerning T cells in Graves' hyperthyroidism and ophthalmopathy.

Source: peripheral blood mononuclear cells (PBMCs), taken at new diagnosis, from a patient treated with antithyroid drugs. The V and J genes are TRBV7-2 and TRBJ1-5, with D unclear. This sequence originates from a woman aged 18-29 years with Graves disease. CDR3 coding DNA: TGTGCCAGCAGCTTGGAGGTTCTGGGCAATCAGCCCCAGCATTTT. This gives the protein CASSLEVLGNQPQHF.